The 32 T cell receptor beta chains below were found in one sample sequenced in a study of T cell changes during pregnancy in multiple sclerosis. Profiled with immunoSEQ multiplex PCR; TCRdb holds only in-frame clones, not every one. Seen here are around 22,000 clones, more than 85% observed once, and the top ten hold more than 0.5%. Material: CD4+ T cells from peripheral blood mononuclear cells, obtained after pregnancy. The source of these receptors is a female donor in good health, enrolled as a control in a pregnancy study.

This clone is a singleton in its sample. The V call is TRBV28, the J call TRBJ1-6; 7 nucleotides agree with TRBD1. Unmatched junction bases numbered 9, after V lost 9 bases and J lost 10 bases. Germline V gene lookup returns CDR1 MDHEN and CDR2 SYDVKM. CDR3 length: 13 amino acids. CDR3 in DNA: TGTGCCAGGGATACAGGGGTGGGATCACCCCTCCACTTT. This encodes CARDTGVGSPLHF.

V and J are TRBV28 and TRBJ2-2; 9 bases are shared with TRBD1. There are 16 residues in the CDR3. Germline loops: CDR1 MDHEN, CDR2 SYDVKM. Trimming removed 3 bases from V and 6 bases from J; junction bases left unmatched: 8. CDR3 loop: CASSFLGTGGSGELFF. DNA of the CDR3: TGTGCCAGCAGTTTTTTAGGTACAGGGGGCTCCGGGGAGCTGTTTTTT. Filled out from reference TRBV28 and TRBJ2-2, the complete variable domain reads DVKVTQSSRYLVKRTGEKVFLECVQDMDHENMFWYRQDPGLGLRLIYFSYDVKMKEKGDIPEGYSVSREKKERFSLILESASTNQTSMYLCASSFLGTGGSGELFFGEGSRLTVL.

In its sample, this clone was seen once. The chain links TRBV10-3 to TRBJ2-7, with 11 bases lining up with TRBD1. CDR1 and CDR2 from the germline V gene are ENHRY and SYGVKD. This CDR3 is 12 amino acids long. Trimming at V came to 6 bases and at J to 5 bases, leaving 0 bases not matched to a gene. CDR3 sequence: CAIRDRGHEQYF. In DNA form, the CDR3 reads TGTGCCATCAGGGACAGGGGGCACGAGCAGTACTTC.

The chain has TRBV7-3 and TRBJ2-1; 10 nucleotides align to TRBD1. The CDR3 contains 14 residues. Germline V lookup: CDR1 SGHTA, CDR2 FQGTGA. V dropped 8 bases and J dropped 5; count of bases not matched to a gene: 6. The CDR3 nucleotides are TGTGCCAGCGGACGGGGACAGGGGAACAATGAGCAGTTCTTC. It yields the protein CASGRGQGNNEQFF.

The V gene is TRBV6-5, the J gene TRBJ1-1; TRBD1 might be the D (6 bases). Trimming pared 7 bases from V and 0 bases from J, leaving 12 bases between. Germline V gene sequence: CDR1 MNHEY, CDR2 SVGAGI. The CDR3 is 14 residues long. The CDR3 region has the DNA TGTGCCAGCACCTTGGACAGCTTGAACACTGAAGCTTTCTTT. It is translated as CASTLDSLNTEAFF.

The genes are TRBV19 and TRBJ2-5; 7 bases align to TRBD1. The V gene's germline CDR1 is LNHDA and CDR2 SQIVND (reference sequence). The CDR3 loop spans 15 amino acids. J was trimmed by 4 bases and V by 6 bases; bases with no gene match: 11. In DNA form, the CDR3 reads TGTGCCAGTAGGGACCGGACAGGAGAAGGAGAGACCCAGTACTTC. Translation: CASRDRTGEGETQYF.

This chain uses TRBV2 with TRBJ1-5; 10 bases agree with TRBD1. The CDR3 has 16 amino acids. Germline assignment: CDR1 SNHLY and CDR2 FYNNEI. Trimming took 6 bases from V and 0 from J; bases not matched to a gene: 5. CDR3 coding DNA: TGTGCCAGCAGACAGGACAGGGGGTATAGCAATCAGCCCCAGCATTTT. Encoded protein: CASRQDRGYSNQPQHF.

The gene calls are TRBV10-1 and TRBJ2-5; 10 nucleotides agree with TRBD2. The J call could be wrong; TRBJ2-7 is a better fit for the DNA end. CDR3 length: 15 amino acids. Germline loops: CDR1 WNHNN, CDR2 SYGVQD (reference sequence). The CDR3 bases are TGCGCCAGCAGAAAAACCCTCCTAGCGGGAGACGAGCAGTACTTC. Translated: CASRKTLLAGDEQYF.

V gene TRBV19 combines with J gene TRBJ2-2; D gene uncertain. The CDR3 is made up of 13 amino acids. Germline CDR1 reads LNHDA; CDR2 reads SQIVND (reference sequence). V was shortened by 3 bases and J by 4 bases, with 6 bases between the two germline ends. This CDR3 reads CASSIRVTGELFF. The CDR3 coding sequence is TGTGCCAGTAGTATCCGGGTCACCGGGGAGCTGTTTTTT.

This chain joins TRBV2 and TRBJ2-7; TRBD1 aligns across 10 bases. This CDR3 contains 14 residues. Germline assignment: CDR1 SNHLY and CDR2 FYNNEI. J lost 3 bases, V lost 6 bases, and 5 bases had no gene match. The CDR3: CASRYGTGDYEQYF. In DNA, the CDR3 is TGTGCCAGCAGGTACGGGACAGGGGACTACGAGCAGTACTTC.

This chain joins TRBV28 and TRBJ1-5, with unresolved D. The germline V and J ends were trimmed by 9 bases and 0 bases, with 6 bases remaining between them. The CDR3 is made up of 12 amino acids. In germline, CDR1 is MDHEN, CDR2 SYDVKM. The CDR3 sequence: CASYYSNQPQHF. CDR3 DNA sequence: TGTGCCAGTTACTATAGCAATCAGCCCCAGCATTTT.

On this clone: Other DNA sequences in the same sample also yield this CDR3. The chain combines TRBV6-5 with TRBJ1-2, with 7 bases that match TRBD1. The ends lost 6 bases at V and 2 bases at J; junction bases unmatched: 3. Germline CDR1 is MNHEY and CDR2 is SVGAGI. This CDR3 comprises 13 residues. This CDR3 reads CASRLDRNYGYTF. CDR3 in DNA: TGTGCCAGCAGACTGGACAGGAACTATGGCTACACCTTC.

The CDR3 here is CASTQGGAGSEKLFF. In nucleotides, the CDR3 is TGTGCCAGCACCCAAGGGGGGGCAGGGAGTGAAAAACTGTTTTTT. The rearrangement uses TRBV2 and TRBJ1-4, with D maybe TRBD1 (6 bases). The CDR3 totals 15 residues. Trimming removed 7 bases at V and 7 bases at J, with 19 bases between. Germline-derived CDR1 and CDR2 are SNHLY and FYNNEI.

The V gene is TRBV7-6, the J gene TRBJ2-1, with D tentatively TRBD1 (6 bases). The germline V and J ends were trimmed by 5 bases and 9 bases, with 8 bases remaining between them. This CDR3 is 11 amino acids long. Germline V CDR1 and CDR2: SGHVS, FNYEAQ. CDR3 DNA sequence: TGTGCCAGCAGCGCCAGGGGTGAGCAGTTCTTC. It encodes CASSARGEQFF. The entire variable domain, with the rest obtained from reference TRBV7-6 and TRBJ2-1, is as follows: GAGVSQSPRYKVTKRGQDVALRCDPISGHVSLYWYRQALGQGPEFLTYFNYEAQQDKSGLPNDRFSAERPEGSISTLTIQRTEQRDSAMYRCASSARGEQFFGPGTRLTVL.

The V call is TRBV10-3, the J call TRBJ2-7, with D maybe TRBD1 (6 bases). Trimming took 6 bases from V and 6 from J, leaving 18 bases between them. Germline loops: CDR1 ENHRY, CDR2 SYGVKD. The CDR3 sequence is 14 residues long. The CDR3 bases are TGTGCCATCAGAGCCGGACAGACGGATGGCGAGCAGTACTTC. This sequence encodes CAIRAGQTDGEQYF.

The chain employs TRBV28 and TRBJ2-5; D unclear. Per the germline V gene, CDR1 is MDHEN and CDR2 is SYDVKM. With 5 bases removed from V and 4 bases from J, the gap between germline ends came to 11 bases. There are 13 residues in the CDR3. In DNA, the CDR3 is TGTGCCAGCAGTGCTCAGGTTCGAGAGACCCAGTACTTC. Protein: CASSAQVRETQYF. Supplemented by reference TRBV28 and TRBJ2-5, the full variable domain reads DVKVTQSSRYLVKRTGEKVFLECVQDMDHENMFWYRQDPGLGLRLIYFSYDVKMKEKGDIPEGYSVSREKKERFSLILESASTNQTSMYLCASSAQVRETQYFGPGTRLLVL.

The V call is TRBV11-2, the J call TRBJ2-7, with D possibly TRBD1 on 5 matching bases. CDR1 and CDR2 from the germline V gene are SGHAT and FQNNGV. Trimming shortened V by 4 bases and J by 3 bases, and 13 bases separated the two germline ends. The CDR3 spans 14 residues. CDR3 sequence: CASSSRSGFYEQYF. The CDR3, as DNA: TGTGCCAGCAGCTCCCGATCAGGGTTCTACGAGCAGTACTTC. The full variable domain, with the rest looked up from reference TRBV11-2 and TRBJ2-7, is EAGVAQSPRYKIIEKRQSVAFWCNPISGHATLYWYQQILGQGPKLLIQFQNNGVVDDSQLPKDRFSAERLKGVDSTLKIQPAKLEDSAVYLCASSSRSGFYEQYFGPGTRLTVT.

This chain links TRBV7-3 with TRBJ2-1; possible D gene TRBD2, 6 bases. This CDR3 has 15 amino acids. The germline V gene encodes CDR1 SGHTA and CDR2 FQGTGA. V was pared by 4 bases and J by 7 bases, with 17 bases between. Here the CDR3 DNA reads TGTGCCAGCAGCTCTCTTCCGGGAGCAAGAAATGAGCAGTTCTTC. Translation: CASSSLPGARNEQFF. The variable domain in full, completed from reference TRBV7-3 and TRBJ2-1, reads GAGVSQTPSNKVTEKGKYVELRCDPISGHTALYWYRQSLGQGPEFLIYFQGTGAADDSGLPNDRFFAVRPEGSVSTLKIQRTERGDSAVYLCASSSLPGARNEQFFGPGTRLTVL.

V usage is TRBV7-9 and J usage is TRBJ1-6; 7 bases map to TRBD1. J was trimmed by 9 bases and V by 4 bases; bases with no gene match: 6. This CDR3 is built from 14 residues. Per germline, CDR1 SEHNR and CDR2 FQNEAQ (reference sequence). The CDR3 sequence: CASSSGRGPSPLHF. The CDR3 DNA reads as TGTGCCAGCAGCTCCGGTAGGGGGCCTTCACCCCTCCACTTT.

The chain uses TRBV7-2 and TRBJ2-3; no definite D call. Trimming took off 6 bases at V and 1 base at J, with 8 bases between the two ends. Germline V gene sequence: CDR1 SGHTA, CDR2 FQGNSA. CDR3 length equals 13 residues. The DNA for the CDR3 is TGTGCCAGCAGAATAGGAGGCACAGATACGCAGTATTTT. Amino acid sequence: CASRIGGTDTQYF.

A single count supports this clone. This chain links TRBV6-5 with TRBJ2-7, with 9 positions matching TRBD2. V shed 5 bases and J 0 bases; nucleotides not matched to a gene: 5. The CDR3 extends over 15 amino acids. CDR1 and CDR2 (germline): MNHEY, SVGAGI. CDR3 loop: CASSPHSGSSYEQYF. The CDR3 DNA sequence: TGTGCCAGCAGTCCCCATAGCGGGAGCTCCTACGAGCAGTACTTC.

The chain employs TRBV30 and TRBJ1-3, with a possible D match to TRBD1 (6 bases). Germline V gene lookup returns CDR1 GTSNPN and CDR2 SVGIG (reference sequence). Trimming cost V 3 bases and J 0 bases, with 12 bases left between them. The CDR3 has 15 residues. The CDR3 DNA is TGTGCCTGGAGGAGGGGGAGAGGCTCTGGAAACACCATATATTTT. This translates into CAWRRGRGSGNTIYF.

The V gene is TRBV5-1, the J gene TRBJ2-3; tentatively, D is TRBD1 (5 bases). V was pared by 0 bases and J by 0 bases, with 14 bases between. From germline, CDR1 is SGHRS and CDR2 YFSETQ. This CDR3 contains 17 residues. CDR3 sequence reads: CASSLDGALSSTDTQYF. The CDR3, as DNA: TGCGCCAGCAGCTTGGATGGGGCTCTTTCTAGCACAGATACGCAGTATTTT.

This chain uses TRBV14 with TRBJ2-7, with no clear D. Deletions cut 4 bases from V and 5 bases from J, with 18 bases between. The CDR3 loop spans 15 amino acids. Germline CDR1 is SGHDN and CDR2 is FVKESK. The CDR3 DNA reads TGTGCCAGCAGCCCCTTAGGCAGGAAAACCAACGAGCAGTACTTC. Translation gives CASSPLGRKTNEQYF.

The J gene is TRBJ2-3, the V gene TRBV25-1, with 10 bases that match TRBD2. Trimming took 4 bases from V and 3 from J; bases not matched to a gene: 7. This CDR3 contains 16 residues. CDR1 is MGHDK, CDR2 SYGVNS, per germline. The CDR3 here is CASSGKRGGLTDTQYF. DNA for the CDR3: TGTGCCAGCAGTGGTAAGCGGGGGGGCCTGACAGATACGCAGTATTTT.

V gene TRBV5-8 combines with J gene TRBJ2-4; TRBD2 might be the D (5 bases). Between the trimmed V and J ends, which lost 0 bases and 8 bases, there was a span of 9 bases. CDR1 is SGHTS, CDR2 YDEGEE, per germline. The length of the CDR3 is 13 residues. CDR3 amino acids: CASSLGRRDIQYF. The CDR3, as DNA: TGTGCCAGCAGCTTGGGTCGGCGGGACATTCAGTACTTC.

The CDR3 sequence is CASSLGGGNQPQHF. CDR3 bases: TGTGCCAGCAGCTTAGGGGGAGGCAATCAGCCCCAGCATTTT. The rearrangement links TRBV7-9 to TRBJ1-5; D remains unclear. The CDR3 sequence is 14 residues long. V lost 1 base and J lost 2, with 6 bases in between. CDR1 and CDR2 (germline): SEHNR, FQNEAQ (reference sequence).

The J gene is TRBJ2-2, the V gene TRBV10-2; D call uncertain. V shed 7 bases and J shed 7 bases, with 13 bases lying between them. Germline V gives CDR1 WSHSY, CDR2 SAAADI. The CDR3 sequence is 13 residues long. The CDR3 protein is CASTKIGVGELFF. The CDR3 DNA sequence: TGCGCCAGCACCAAGATCGGAGTCGGGGAGCTGTTTTTT.

The V call is TRBV11-2, the J call TRBJ1-6; D ambiguous. V was clipped by 10 bases and J by 0 bases, with 13 bases between them. CDR3 size: 15 residues. Germline V gives CDR1 SGHAT, CDR2 FQNNGV. Here the CDR3 DNA reads TGTGCCACCGCCAGAGGGAGCTCCTATAATTCACCCCTCCACTTT. Amino acids: CATARGSSYNSPLHF.

The chain uses TRBV5-1 and TRBJ2-1, with 8 bases fitting TRBD2. The CDR3 totals 16 residues. Trimming at V came to 4 bases and at J to 2 bases, leaving 8 bases not matched to a gene. Looked up from germline, CDR1 is SGHRS and CDR2 is YFSETQ. CDR3 protein: CASSPGGGFTYNEQFF. CDR3 coding DNA: TGCGCCAGCAGCCCCGGGGGGGGTTTTACCTACAATGAGCAGTTCTTC.

This rearrangement joins TRBV18 to TRBJ2-7; 8 bases are shared with TRBD1. After removal of 6 bases from V and 5 bases from J, the junction contained 6 bases not matched to a gene. The CDR3 spans 13 residues. Germline lookup yields CDR1 KGHSH and CDR2 LQKENI. The CDR3, as DNA: TGTGCCAGCTCCCTCGGACAGGGCAACGAGCAGTACTTC. It specifies CASSLGQGNEQYF.

This chain uses TRBV7-2 with TRBJ1-1, with D uncertain. The CDR3 spans 18 residues. The V gene lost 6 bases and the J gene lost 0 bases, with 23 bases spanning the gap. The germline CDR1 and CDR2 sequences are SGHTA and FQGNSA. CDR3 region: CASRSAMAASTVNTEAFF. The DNA of the CDR3 is TGTGCCAGCAGGTCTGCTATGGCAGCGAGTACGGTGAACACTGAAGCTTTCTTT.